Here is one TCR beta chain with its context. The sample originates from a study of blood T cell repertoires in COVID-19. Study in general: Acute and convalescent COVID-19 samples came from the United States, Italy and Spain. T cells, B-cell-depleted T cells, or PBMCs supplied cDNA or gDNA.

Original methodology: Amplification of reference gene primers provided the estimated nucleated cell counts. Assay: immunoSEQ multiplex PCR; the TCRdb copy retains only in-frame clones and omits some. D and trimming were read from the DNA, whereas the V and J calls and clone size are those reported in that table. The data hold 290,000 or so clones, with roughly 85% observed a single time. CDR1 is SGHRS, CDR2 YFSETQ, per germline. The V and J ends lost 0 bases and 5 bases, in that order; junction bases with no gene match: 9. CDR3 length: 16 amino acids. The J gene is TRBJ2-3, the V gene TRBV5-1; TRBD2 agrees at 7 bases. The specimen was peripheral blood. This receptor was taken from a man between 45 and 60 years old with active or convalescent COVID-19. This CDR3 is CASSLEFQRGGDTQYF. As DNA, the CDR3 is TGCGCCAGCAGCTTGGAGTTCCAGCGGGGAGGAGATACGCAGTATTTT.